What follows is one T cell receptor (beta chain) and its context. The data derive from a study of technical replicates of blood from a few donors. Sequencing used immunoSEQ multiplex PCR; TCRdb keeps in-frame clones, though not all of them. This sample has 50,000 or so clones, with roughly 90% found just once. The germline gives CDR1 KGHSH, CDR2 LQKENI. The CDR3 extends over 17 amino acids. V dropped 2 bases and J dropped 5; count of bases not matched to a gene: 9. Specimen: PBMCs. The receptor was derived from a human donor in good health. Some clones in this sample may be carry-over from other donors' samples. The V gene is TRBV18, the J gene TRBJ2-2; TRBD1 agrees at 9 bases. The CDR3 region is CASSPNNADRGTGELFF. CDR3 sequence (DNA): TGTGCCAGCTCACCAAATAACGCCGACAGGGGGACCGGGGAGCTGTTTTTT.